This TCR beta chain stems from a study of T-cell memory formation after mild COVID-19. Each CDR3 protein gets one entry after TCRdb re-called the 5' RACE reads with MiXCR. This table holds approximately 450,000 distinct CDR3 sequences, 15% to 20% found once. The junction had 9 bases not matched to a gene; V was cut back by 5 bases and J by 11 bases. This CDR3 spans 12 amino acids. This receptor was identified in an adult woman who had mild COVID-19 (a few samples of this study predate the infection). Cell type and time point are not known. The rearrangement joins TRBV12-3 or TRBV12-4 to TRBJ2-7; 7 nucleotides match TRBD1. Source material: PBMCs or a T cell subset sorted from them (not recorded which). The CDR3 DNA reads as TGTGCCAGCAGTCAACACACAGGGGCGAAGTACTTC. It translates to CASSQHTGAKYF.